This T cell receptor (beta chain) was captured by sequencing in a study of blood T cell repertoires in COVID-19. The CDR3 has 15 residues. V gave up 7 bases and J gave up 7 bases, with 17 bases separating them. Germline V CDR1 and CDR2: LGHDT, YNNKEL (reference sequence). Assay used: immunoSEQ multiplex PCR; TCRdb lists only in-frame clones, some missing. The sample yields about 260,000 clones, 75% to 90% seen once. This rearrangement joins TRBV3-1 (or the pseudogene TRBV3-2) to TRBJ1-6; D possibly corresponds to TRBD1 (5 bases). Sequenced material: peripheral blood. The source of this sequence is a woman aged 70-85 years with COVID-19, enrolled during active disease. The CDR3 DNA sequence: TGTGCCAGCATCCTTTCCTCCGCAGGGAATTCACCCCTCCACTTT. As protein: CASILSSAGNSPLHF.